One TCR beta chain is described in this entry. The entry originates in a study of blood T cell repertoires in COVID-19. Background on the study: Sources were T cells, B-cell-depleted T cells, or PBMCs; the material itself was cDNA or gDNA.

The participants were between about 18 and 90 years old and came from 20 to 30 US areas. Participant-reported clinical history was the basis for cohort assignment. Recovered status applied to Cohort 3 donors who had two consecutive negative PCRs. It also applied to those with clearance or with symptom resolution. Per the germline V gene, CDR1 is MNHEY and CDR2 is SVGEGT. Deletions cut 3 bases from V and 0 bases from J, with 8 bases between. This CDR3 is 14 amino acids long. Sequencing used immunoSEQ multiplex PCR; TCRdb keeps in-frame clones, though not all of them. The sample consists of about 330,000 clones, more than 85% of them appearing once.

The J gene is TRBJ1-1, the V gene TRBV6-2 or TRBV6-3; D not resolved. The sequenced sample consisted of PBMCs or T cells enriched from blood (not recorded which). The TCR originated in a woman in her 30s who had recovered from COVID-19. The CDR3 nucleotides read TGTGCCAGCAGTTATCTAGAGTTGAACACTGAAGCTTTCTTT. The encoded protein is CASSYLELNTEAFF.